The rows below give T cell receptor beta chains drawn from one sample of a study of cytomegalovirus exposure and HLA in healthy donors. The table came from immunoSEQ multiplex PCR; TCRdb's copy has only in-frame clones and leaves some out. The table lists over 130,000 clones, roughly 65% of them singletons. Sequenced: PBMCs. These receptors came from a young woman in good health and CMV-seronegative. CDR3s include the opening cysteine and the closing phenylalanine or tryptophan. A D gene is named only where the DNA matches it firmly. Clone size is shown for a subset of rows, as once, few, many or a class of expanded clone.

j_call v_call d_call clone_size cdr3_nt cdr3_aa
TRBJ2-6 TRBV11-2 NA NA TGTGCCAGCAGCTTACTATCCTCTGGGGCCAACGTCCTGACTTTC CASSLLSSGANVLTF
TRBJ2-1 TRBV4-2 TRBD2 few TGTGCCAGCAGCCAAGATAGCGGGGGGGCCAATGAGCAGTTCTTC CASSQDSGGANEQFF
TRBJ1-2 TRBV6-5 TRBD1 NA TGTGCCAGCAGTTACTCGACAGGGCTGGACGGCTACACCTTC CASSYSTGLDGYTF
TRBJ2-5 TRBV6-6 NA NA TGTGCCAGCCGGAGAGAGACCCAGTACTTC CASRRETQYF
TRBJ2-5 TRBV5-1 TRBD2 few TGCGCCAGCAGCTTGGGGGGACTAGAAGAGACCCAGTACTTC CASSLGGLEETQYF
TRBJ2-1 TRBV13 NA NA TGTGCCAGCAGCTTAGGTTATAGCGGATACAATGAGCAGTTCTTC CASSLGYSGYNEQFF
TRBJ2-7 TRBV7-9 TRBD2 NA TGTGCCAGCAGCCCCCCCCTAGCGGGAGTTCTATCGAGGGAGCAGTACTTC CASSPPLAGVLSREQYF
TRBJ2-5 TRBV6-5 NA NA TGTGCCAGCAGCCCCTGGTCGGCGGTACAAGAGACCCAGTACTTC CASSPWSAVQETQYF
TRBJ1-6 TRBV2 TRBD1 NA TGTGCCAGCAGCGTCAGGGGGGCAAATTCACCCCTCCACTTT CASSVRGANSPLHF
TRBJ2-7 TRBV7-8 NA NA TGTGCCAGCAGCTTATGGGGGGGCGAGGCCTACGAGCAGTACTTC CASSLWGGEAYEQYF
TRBJ2-3 TRBV30 TRBD2 NA TGTGCCTGGAAACACTACGGGACTAGCGGGAGGGATACGCAGTATTTT CAWKHYGTSGRDTQYF
TRBJ2-1 TRBV2 NA few TGTGCCAGCAGTGGGAACCGGGACACACACAATGAGCAGTTCTTC CASSGNRDTHNEQFF
TRBJ2-1 TRBV5-1 NA NA TGCGCCAGCACCCCGCCGGGCCAGGGAATGGTCAATGAGCAGTTCTTC CASTPPGQGMVNEQFF
TRBJ1-1 TRBV5-3 NA NA TGTGCCGAAAACTCGAGGGCGCGGCTGAACACTGAAGCTTTCTTT CAENSRARLNTEAFF
TRBJ2-2 TRBV28 TRBD1 NA TGTGCCAGCAGTAGGCCGGGACAGGGCACCGGGGAGCTGTTTTTT CASSRPGQGTGELFF
TRBJ2-4 TRBV2 NA NA TGTGCCAGCAGGGGGCAAACGAAGAGGAACTGCATTCAGTACTTC CASRGQTKRNCIQYF
TRBJ2-7 TRBV6-5 TRBD1 NA TGTGCCAGCAGCAAAGCGACAGGGATCAACGAGCAGTACTTC CASSKATGINEQYF
TRBJ2-7 TRBV7-9 NA few TGTTCCAGCAGCCCTAAGCAGGGACACGAAGGCTTC CSSSPKQGHEGF
TRBJ2-3 TRBV11-3 NA NA TGTGCCAGCAGCTATAGCCGAACAGATACGCAGTATTTT CASSYSRTDTQYF
TRBJ1-2 TRBV9 NA few TGTGCCAGCAGCGGACAGGTCCCAGGCTATGGCTACACCTTC CASSGQVPGYGYTF
TRBJ2-3 TRBV7-3 NA NA TGTGCCAGCGGGATTGGGTCTAGCGGCACAGATACGCAGTATTTT CASGIGSSGTDTQYF
TRBJ2-7 TRBV6-1 TRBD2 NA TGTGCCAGCACTCTGGGACTAGCGGGAGTGGGCGAGCAGTACTTC CASTLGLAGVGEQYF
TRBJ1-6 TRBV18 TRBD1 NA TGTGCCAGCTCACCCACCAGGACAGGTACTTCACCCCTCCACTTT CASSPTRTGTSPLHF
TRBJ2-7 TRBV30 NA NA TGTGCCTGGAGTGTACGAGGCCTTGAGCAGTACTTC CAWSVRGLEQYF
TRBJ1-1 TRBV28 NA NA TGTGCCAGCAGTTTTCCGGGGGGGAGCACTGAAGCTTTCTTT CASSFPGGSTEAFF
TRBJ1-1 TRBV5-1 TRBD1 few TGCGCCAGCAGCTTGGGAGTAGACAGGGTCCTCTCTGAAGCTTTCTTT CASSLGVDRVLSEAFF
TRBJ2-1 TRBV2 NA NA TGTGCCAGCACCGTTAGCGCCAAGGTCAATGAGCAGTTCTTC CASTVSAKVNEQFF
TRBJ2-3 TRBV28 NA NA TGTGCCAGCAGTGCCGAGGGGGGGGCACGCACAGATACGCAGTATTTT CASSAEGGARTDTQYF
TRBJ1-2 TRBV29-1 TRBD1 few TGCAGCGGCGTACTGAACAGGGGGCGCATCTATGGCTACACCTTC CSGVLNRGRIYGYTF
TRBJ1-1 TRBV6-5 TRBD1 NA TGTGCCAGCAGTGGGACAGGAGGGACTGAAGCTTTCTTT CASSGTGGTEAFF
TRBJ2-6 TRBV28 NA few TGTGCCAGCAGTTTATCTTTCTCTGGGGCCAACGTCCTGACTTTC CASSLSFSGANVLTF
TRBJ1-2 TRBV9 NA few TGTGCCAGCAGCGTCCCAGGGTCAGGCTACACCTTC CASSVPGSGYTF
TRBJ2-5 TRBV7-8 TRBD1 NA TGTGCCAGCAGCCAGGGACAGGGCCTGTGGGAGACCCAGTACTTC CASSQGQGLWETQYF
TRBJ2-5 TRBV28 TRBD2 NA TGTGCCAGCGGCCCTAGCGGGAGAGGCCAAGAGACCCAGTACTTC CASGPSGRGQETQYF
TRBJ1-1 TRBV7-9 NA few TGTGCCAGCAGCTCTACAGGGCTCGCTGAAGCTTTCTTT CASSSTGLAEAFF
TRBJ1-6 TRBV2 NA few TGTGCCAGCAGTGAACAGGGCCACTTAAATTCACCCCTCCACTTT CASSEQGHLNSPLHF
TRBJ2-2 TRBV7-3 TRBD1 NA TGTGCCAGTCGACAGGGGTCAGGCGGGGAGCTGTTTTTT CASRQGSGGELFF
TRBJ2-7 TRBV5-1 TRBD1 NA TGCGCCAGCAGCTTGGAGGGACAGGGGTTTTGGTTCTTC CASSLEGQGFWFF
TRBJ2-3 TRBV4-2 TRBD2 NA TGTGCCAGCAGCCCCGCATCCACTAGCGGGGGGGCAGGCGGCACAGATACGCAGTATTTT CASSPASTSGGAGGTDTQYF
TRBJ2-5 TRBV9 TRBD1 NA TGTGCCAGCAGCGCTCAAAGGGGGCCGGTGGAGACCCAGTACTTC CASSAQRGPVETQYF
TRBJ1-5 TRBV7-2 NA NA TGTGCCAGCAGCTTAGAACAGGGAGTACCTCAGCCCCAGCATTTT CASSLEQGVPQPQHF
TRBJ2-1 TRBV6-5 TRBD1 few TGTGCCAGCAGTAGACAGGGGGGGAGCAATGAGCAGTTCTTC CASSRQGGSNEQFF
TRBJ1-3 TRBV7-9 NA few TGTGCCAGCAGCTCACCTTCAGGGGACTCTGGAAACACCATATATTTT CASSSPSGDSGNTIYF
TRBJ2-5 TRBV4-1 TRBD1 NA TGCGCCAGCAGCCAGGACAGGGGGCGCGGAGAGACCCAGTACTTC CASSQDRGRGETQYF
TRBJ2-1 TRBV4-2 TRBD2 once TGTGCCAGCAGCCAAGATGGGACTAGCGGGTACAATGAGCAGTTCTTC CASSQDGTSGYNEQFF